This T cell receptor beta chain was identified in a study of T-cell reconstitution after alpha-beta-depleted transplantation in children. Germline CDR1 and CDR2: SQVTM and ANQGSEA. V dropped 4 bases and J dropped 5 bases, with 20 bases sitting between them. The CDR3 runs to 16 residues. Preparation of the TCRbeta library was carried out with unique molecular identifiers. TCRdb reprocessed the PCR reads via MiXCR and lists one record per CDR3 protein. The table lists around 960,000 distinct CDR3 sequences, about 29% of them singletons. The input for sequencing was PBMCs, mostly from graft donor cells, taken 360 days after TCRalphabeta/CD19-depleted stem cell transplant. V and J are TRBV29-1 and TRBJ2-2; D is unclear. This receptor was taken from a boy less than two years old who had a stem cell transplant for SCID, so the T cells may come from the graft donor. The CDR3 DNA follows: TGCAGCGTTGCAACGGCACCCGACCCCTTAACCGGGGAGCTGTTTTTT. It yields the protein CSVATAPDPLTGELFF.